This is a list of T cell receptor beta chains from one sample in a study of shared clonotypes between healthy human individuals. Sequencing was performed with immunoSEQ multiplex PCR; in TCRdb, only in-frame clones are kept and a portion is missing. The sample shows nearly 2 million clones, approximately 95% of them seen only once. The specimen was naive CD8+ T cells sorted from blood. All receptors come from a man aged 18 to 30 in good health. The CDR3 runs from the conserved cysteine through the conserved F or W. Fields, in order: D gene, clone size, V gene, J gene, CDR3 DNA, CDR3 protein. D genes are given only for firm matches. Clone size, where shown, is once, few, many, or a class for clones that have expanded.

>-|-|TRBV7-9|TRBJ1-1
TGTGCCAGCAGCGTCACAGGGAACACTGAAGCTTTCTTT
CASSVTGNTEAFF
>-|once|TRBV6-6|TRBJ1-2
TGTGCCAGCAGTCCCGCGGGACTCCCTGGCTACACCTTC
CASSPAGLPGYTF
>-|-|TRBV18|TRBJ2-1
TGTGCCAGCTCACCACCGACTCCGATCCATGAGCAGTTCTTC
CASSPPTPIHEQFF
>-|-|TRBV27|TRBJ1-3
TGTGCCAGCAGTTCCGTAGGGGTATCGGGGGCTTACGGGAACACCATATATTTT
CASSSVGVSGAYGNTIYF
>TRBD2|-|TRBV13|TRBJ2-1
TGTGCCAGCAGCCTTTGGACTAGCGGGGGTAGGAACAATGAGCAGTTCTTC
CASSLWTSGGRNNEQFF
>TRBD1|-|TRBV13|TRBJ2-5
TGTGCCAGCAGATCCACCGGGACAGGTTACCAAGAGACCCAGTACTTC
CASRSTGTGYQETQYF
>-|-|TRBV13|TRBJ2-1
TGTGCCAGCAGCTCCAACTACAATGAGCAGTTCTTC
CASSSNYNEQFF
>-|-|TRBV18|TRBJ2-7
TGTGCCAGCTCACCGGAGGGCCTTAAGGGCGAGCAGTACTTC
CASSPEGLKGEQYF
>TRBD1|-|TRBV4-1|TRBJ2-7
TGCGCCAGCAGCCATGGACAGGGGGCTTCCTACGAGCAGTACTTC
CASSHGQGASYEQYF
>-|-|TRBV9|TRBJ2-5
TGTGCCAGCACTCGGGACTCTTTTTACCAAGAGACCCAGTACTTC
CASTRDSFYQETQYF
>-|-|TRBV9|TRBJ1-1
TGTGCCAGCAGCTTACAAGAAGTAGCAGCACCTGAAGCTTTCTTT
CASSLQEVAAPEAFF
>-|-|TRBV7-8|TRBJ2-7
TGTGCCAGCAGCTACGGAAGCTCCTACGAGCAGTACTTC
CASSYGSSYEQYF
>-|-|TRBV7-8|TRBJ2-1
TGTGCCAGCAGCTTAAGGGGCTCCTACAATGAGCAGTTCTTC
CASSLRGSYNEQFF
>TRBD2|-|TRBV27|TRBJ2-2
TGTGCCAGCAGTTTATTGCTAGCGGGAAACACCGGGGAGCTGTTTTTT
CASSLLLAGNTGELFF
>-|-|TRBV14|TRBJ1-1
TGTGCCAGCAGCCAAGATTTACAGGGCCCCATGAACACTGAAGCTTTCTTT
CASSQDLQGPMNTEAFF
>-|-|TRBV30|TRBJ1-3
TGTGCCTGGACCACCTTCACAGGGCGGGACACCATATATTTT
CAWTTFTGRDTIYF
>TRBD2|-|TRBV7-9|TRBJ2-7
TGTGCCAGCAGCGCCGCATGGGGAGGGCCCCACGAGCAGTACTTC
CASSAAWGGPHEQYF
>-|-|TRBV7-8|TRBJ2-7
TGTGCCAGCAGCTTACGGGGGTTCTACGAGCAGTACTTC
CASSLRGFYEQYF
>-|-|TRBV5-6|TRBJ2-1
TGTGCCAGCAGCTTAACTAGCAATGAGCAGTTCTTC
CASSLTSNEQFF
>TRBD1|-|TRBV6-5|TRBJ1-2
TGTGCCAGCAGTTCAGGGGGTCCGGATGGCTACACCTTC
CASSSGGPDGYTF
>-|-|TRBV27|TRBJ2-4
TGTGCCAGCAGCCCCCAGGGGGCCAAAAACATTCAGTACTTC
CASSPQGAKNIQYF
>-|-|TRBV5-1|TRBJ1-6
TGCGCCAAAACCACGGCCTCCTATAATTCACCCCTCCACTTT
CAKTTASYNSPLHF
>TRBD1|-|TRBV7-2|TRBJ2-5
TGTGCCAGCAGCTTAGGAGGGGGCCATCACCAAGAGACCCAGTACTTC
CASSLGGGHHQETQYF
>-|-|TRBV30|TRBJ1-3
TGTGCCTGGATTCATCCCGCCGCTTCCCACACCATATATTTT
CAWIHPAASHTIYF
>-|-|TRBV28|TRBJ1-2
TGTGCCAGCAGTTTACCGGGTTTGAACTATGGCTACACCTTC
CASSLPGLNYGYTF
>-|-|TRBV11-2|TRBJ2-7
TGTGCCAGCAGCTTGGGCAGGGACTACGAGCAGTACTTC
CASSLGRDYEQYF
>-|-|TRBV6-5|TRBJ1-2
TGTGCCAGCAGTTACGTCGGCAGAAATAACTATGGCTACACCTTC
CASSYVGRNNYGYTF
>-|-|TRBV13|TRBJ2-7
TGTGCCAGCAGCGATAGGGTGGGAGGCTCCTACGAGCAGTACTTC
CASSDRVGGSYEQYF
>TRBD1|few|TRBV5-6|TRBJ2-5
TGTGCCAGCAGCTTGGAGACAGGGCAAGAGACCCAGTACTTC
CASSLETGQETQYF
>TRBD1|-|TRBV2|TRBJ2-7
TGTGCCAGCACGGACAGGGTATCCTACGAGCAGTACTTC
CASTDRVSYEQYF
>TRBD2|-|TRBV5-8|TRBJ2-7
TGTGCCAGCAGCTACGGACTAGCGGGGGGAGAGGAGCAGTACTTC
CASSYGLAGGEEQYF
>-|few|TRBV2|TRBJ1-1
TGTGCCAGCAATGTAATTTCTGCTTGGGCTTTCTTT
CASNVISAWAFF
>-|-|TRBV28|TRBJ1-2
TGTGCCAGCAGTTTTAAGGGAAACTATGGCTACACCTTC
CASSFKGNYGYTF
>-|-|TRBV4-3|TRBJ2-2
TGCGCCAGCAGTCCAAGTTTTTACACGGGACCCTCGAACACCGGGGAGCTGTTTTTT
CASSPSFYTGPSNTGELFF
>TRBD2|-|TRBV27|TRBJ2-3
TGTGCCAGCAGTTTATCGACTAGCGGCACAGATACGCAGTATTTT
CASSLSTSGTDTQYF
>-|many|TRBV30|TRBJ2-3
TGTGCCTGGAGTGTACCCTATACACTGGTCGGGACAGATACGCAGTATTTT
CAWSVPYTLVGTDTQYF
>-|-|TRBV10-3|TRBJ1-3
TGTGCCATCAGTGGGATCACAGGGTTGGCGGGAAACACCATATATTTT
CAISGITGLAGNTIYF
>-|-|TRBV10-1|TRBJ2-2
TGCGCCAGCAGTGAGGAAAGACACGGGGAGCTGTTTTTT
CASSEERHGELFF
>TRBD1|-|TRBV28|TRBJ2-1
TGTGCCAGCAGTCTGACAGGGGGCAATGAGCAGTTCTTC
CASSLTGGNEQFF
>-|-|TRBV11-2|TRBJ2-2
TGTGCCAGCAGCTTAGAACAAGGGGGGTTCTACACCGGGGAGCTGTTTTTT
CASSLEQGGFYTGELFF
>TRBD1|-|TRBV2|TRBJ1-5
TGTGCCACCCACAGGGGTCTCAATCAGCCCCAGCATTTT
CATHRGLNQPQHF
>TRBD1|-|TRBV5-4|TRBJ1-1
TGTGCCAGCAGCGCGTACAGGGGAGGTGGCACTGAAGCTTTCTTT
CASSAYRGGGTEAFF
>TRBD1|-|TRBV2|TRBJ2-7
TGTGCCAGCAGTGAGGGGACAGGGATCTCCTACGAGCAGTACTTC
CASSEGTGISYEQYF
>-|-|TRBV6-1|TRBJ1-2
TGTGCCAGCAGTCCCCGGGGGGCGCCCTATGGCTACACCTTC
CASSPRGAPYGYTF
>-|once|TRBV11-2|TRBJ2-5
TGTGCCAGCAGCTTAGCAGGGCTACAAGAGACCCAGTACTTC
CASSLAGLQETQYF
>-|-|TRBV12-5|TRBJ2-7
TGTGCTAGTGGTTTGCCCCACGCCGTCTACGAGCAGTACTTC
CASGLPHAVYEQYF